These T cell receptor beta chains were read from a single sample in a study of human T cells and chemical hapten exposure. TCRdb reanalysed the RACE reads using MiXCR and keeps one entry per CDR3 protein. The sample records under 450,000 distinct CDR3 sequences, about 6.3% being singletons. The specimen comprised whole blood, sampled in connection with sensitization to the hapten diphenylcyclopropenone (DPC). The receptors derive from a woman under 30 with alopecia areata. Some clones in this sample may be carry-over from other donors' samples. The CDR3 runs from the conserved cysteine through the conserved F or W. D genes are given only for firm matches. Some rows mark clone size as missing; the rest say once, few, many or name a class of expanded clone.

d_call	clone_size	v_call	j_call	cdr3_aa	cdr3_nt
NA	many	TRBV6-6	TRBJ1-5	CASSYSVGTISSNQPQHF	TGTGCCAGCAGTTACTCCGTAGGGACGATTAGCAGCAATCAGCCCCAGCATTTT
TRBD1	many	TRBV27	TRBJ1-2	CASSITGGAGYGYTF	TGTGCCAGCAGCATTACAGGGGGCGCGGGCTATGGCTACACCTTC
TRBD1	NA	TRBV29-1	TRBJ1-1	CSVRQGALNTEAFF	TGCAGCGTGAGACAGGGGGCCTTGAACACTGAAGCTTTCTTT
NA	NA	TRBV6-2/TRBV6-3	TRBJ2-6	CASSYSRAATGANVLTF	TGTGCCAGCAGTTATAGCAGGGCTGCGACCGGGGCCAACGTCCTGACTTTC
TRBD2	few	TRBV9	TRBJ2-3	CASSLSAGGSSTDTQYF	TGTGCCAGCAGCCTTAGCGCGGGGGGCAGTAGCACAGATACGCAGTATTTT
TRBD1	NA	TRBV20-1	TRBJ2-2	CSASRDRVPGELFF	TGCAGTGCTTCCCGGGACAGGGTCCCGGGGGAGCTGTTTTTT
TRBD1	NA	TRBV6-5	TRBJ2-1	CASSYNPDRGPYNEQFF	TGTGCCAGCAGTTACAACCCCGACAGGGGACCCTACAATGAGCAGTTCTTC
NA	many	TRBV7-2	TRBJ1-6	CASSFGYNSPLHF	TGTGCCAGCAGCTTTGGCTATAATTCACCCCTCCACTTT
NA	many	TRBV11-2	TRBJ2-3	CASSRGNRADTQYF	TGTGCCAGCAGCCGCGGGAATAGAGCAGATACGCAGTATTTT
NA	few	TRBV4-3	TRBJ1-1	CASSQKYRVYTEAFF	TGCGCCAGCAGCCAAAAATACAGGGTATACACTGAAGCTTTCTTT
NA	many	TRBV5-6	TRBJ1-2	CASTDGTAAANYGYTF	TGTGCCAGCACCGACGGGACGGCTGCAGCTAACTATGGCTACACCTTC
NA	few	TRBV2	TRBJ2-1	CASSGQGRNEQFF	TGTGCCAGCAGTGGGCAGGGCCGAAATGAGCAGTTCTTC
NA	many	TRBV20-1	TRBJ2-7	CSARDLTGYEQYF	TGCAGTGCTAGAGATTTGACAGGCTACGAGCAGTACTTC
TRBD2	many	TRBV7-6	TRBJ2-3	CASSFGHIAAGGTDTQYF	TGTGCCAGCAGCTTCGGGCATATAGCGGCGGGGGGCACAGATACGCAGTATTTT
TRBD1	many	TRBV7-2	TRBJ2-1	CASSQTRDRANEQFF	TGTGCCAGCAGCCAGACCCGGGACAGAGCCAATGAGCAGTTCTTC
TRBD1	NA	TRBV7-4	TRBJ1-5	CASSFEPGQGLCRGQPQHF	TGTGCCAGCAGCTTCGAACCGGGACAGGGTTTGTGTAGGGGTCAGCCCCAGCATTTT
NA	NA	TRBV28	TRBJ1-2	CASSVFQSAYYGYTF	TGTGCCAGCAGCGTGTTCCAGTCTGCTTACTATGGCTACACCTTC
NA	NA	TRBV9	TRBJ2-5	CASSFSSVGAGGETQYF	TGTGCCAGCAGCTTTTCCTCCGTAGGGGCGGGTGGAGAGACCCAGTACTTC
TRBD1	NA	TRBV29-1	TRBJ2-7	CSKKIGTGVPYEQYF	TGCAGCAAAAAAATAGGGACAGGTGTTCCCTACGAGCAGTACTTC
TRBD1	many	TRBV7-2	TRBJ2-5	CASSSTGVHETQYF	TGTGCCAGCAGCTCTACAGGGGTTCACGAGACCCAGTACTTC
TRBD1	many	TRBV12-3/TRBV12-4	TRBJ1-4	CASSLGQGNEKLFF	TGTGCCAGCAGTTTGGGACAGGGGAATGAAAAACTGTTTTTT
TRBD2	many	TRBV20-1	TRBJ2-1	CSAMLAGAYNEQFF	TGCAGTGCTATGCTAGCGGGGGCTTACAATGAGCAGTTCTTC
NA	NA	TRBV2	TRBJ1-5	CASTGDVTQPQHF	TGTGCCAGCACCGGGGACGTCACTCAGCCCCAGCATTTT
NA	few	TRBV20-1	TRBJ2-1	CSVRTSGAYSYNEQFF	TGCAGTGTTAGGACCTCGGGGGCCTACTCCTACAATGAGCAGTTCTTC
NA	many	TRBV6-1	TRBJ1-1	CASSDPYTNTEAFF	TGTGCCAGCAGTGACCCTTACACAAACACTGAAGCTTTCTTT
NA	NA	TRBV6-1	TRBJ2-7	CASSPNDYEQYF	TGTGCCAGCAGCCCTAACGACTACGAGCAGTACTTC
TRBD1	few	TRBV4-1	TRBJ1-5	CASSQGGQGLYQPQHF	TGCGCCAGCAGCCAAGGTGGACAGGGGCTTTATCAGCCCCAGCATTTT
NA	few	TRBV11-2	TRBJ2-4	CASSLARGRGRAKNIQYF	TGTGCCAGCAGCTTAGCTCGGGGGCGAGGGCGCGCCAAAAACATTCAGTACTTC
NA	few	TRBV7-3	TRBJ1-6	CASSLMGANNSPLHF	TGTGCCAGCAGCTTAATGGGGGCCAATAATTCACCCCTCCACTTT
NA	NA	TRBV6-6	TRBJ2-2	CASSEALLAGELFF	TGTGCCAGTTCCGAGGCCTTACTGGCCGGGGAGCTGTTTTTT
NA	many	TRBV7-8	TRBJ1-1	CASSLLVGGLGNTEAFF	TGTGCCAGCAGCTTGCTGGTTGGGGGCTTGGGGAACACTGAAGCTTTCTTT
NA	many	TRBV5-6	TRBJ1-1	CASSLKGAGGRKEAFF	TGTGCCAGCAGCTTGAAGGGCGCCGGGGGGCGGAAAGAAGCTTTCTTT
TRBD2	few	TRBV2	TRBJ2-1	CASRKVGTSGDNEQFF	TGTGCCAGCAGAAAAGTCGGGACTAGCGGGGACAATGAGCAGTTCTTC
TRBD1	NA	TRBV14	TRBJ2-7	CASSRAGTGLTYEQYF	TGTGCCAGCAGCCGAGCCGGGACAGGACTCACCTACGAGCAGTACTTC